This TCR beta chain derives from a study of shared clonotypes between healthy human individuals. V gave up 0 bases and J gave up 2 bases, with 8 bases separating them. The germline V gene encodes CDR1 LNHNV and CDR2 YYDKDF (reference sequence). The CDR3 is 14 residues long. TCRdb's copy holds only in-frame clones and misses some; the assay was immunoSEQ multiplex PCR. Of about 1.5 million clones listed, approximately 98% were seen once; the top ten hold less than 0.55%. The chain combines TRBV15 with TRBJ2-7; D remains ambiguous. Sequencing was done on a sample of naive CD4+ T cells sorted from blood. Specified subset: CD45RA+ positively selected. The sequence was collected from a man aged 25 to 45 in good health. The CDR3 region has the DNA TGTGCCACCAGCAGAGAGGAAGGAGCCTACGAGCAGTACTTC. Translation gives CATSREEGAYEQYF.